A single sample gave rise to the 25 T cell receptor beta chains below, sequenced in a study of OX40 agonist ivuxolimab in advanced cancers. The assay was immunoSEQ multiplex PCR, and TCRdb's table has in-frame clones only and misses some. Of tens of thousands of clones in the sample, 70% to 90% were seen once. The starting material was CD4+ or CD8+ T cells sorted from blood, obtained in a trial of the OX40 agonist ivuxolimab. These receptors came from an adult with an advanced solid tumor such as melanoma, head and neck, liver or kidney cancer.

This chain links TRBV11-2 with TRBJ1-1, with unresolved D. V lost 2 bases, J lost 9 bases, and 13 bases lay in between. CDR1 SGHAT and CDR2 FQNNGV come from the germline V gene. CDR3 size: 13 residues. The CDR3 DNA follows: TGTGCCAGCAGCTTAAATGCGGTGAGTCAAGCTTTCTTT. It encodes CASSLNAVSQAFF.

CDR3 DNA: TGTGCCAGCAGTGAGGAAAGGTCCCATCCGGGACTAGCGGGAGGAAGTCTAGCCAAAAACATTCAGTACTTC. Protein: CASSEERSHPGLAGGSLAKNIQYF. The chain joins TRBV2 to TRBJ2-4; 15 bases are shared with TRBD2. CDR1 SNHLY and CDR2 FYNNEI come from the germline V gene. This CDR3 comprises 24 residues. The J segment lost 0 bases and the V segment lost 3 bases, leaving 21 bases of the junction unmatched.

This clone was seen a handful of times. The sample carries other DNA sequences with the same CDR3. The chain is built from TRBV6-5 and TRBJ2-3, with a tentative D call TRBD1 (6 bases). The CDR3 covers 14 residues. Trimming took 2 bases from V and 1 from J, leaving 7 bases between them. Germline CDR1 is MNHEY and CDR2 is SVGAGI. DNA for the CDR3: TGTGCCAGCAGTTACCGGACAGGCACAGATACGCAGTATTTT. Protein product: CASSYRTGTDTQYF.

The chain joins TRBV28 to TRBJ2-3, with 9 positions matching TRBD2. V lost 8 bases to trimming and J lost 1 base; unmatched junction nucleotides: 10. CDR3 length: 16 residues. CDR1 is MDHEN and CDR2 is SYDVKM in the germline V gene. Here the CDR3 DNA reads TGTGCCAGCTTGCCTAGTAGCGGGAGTGGCACAGATACGCAGTATTTT. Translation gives CASLPSSGSGTDTQYF.

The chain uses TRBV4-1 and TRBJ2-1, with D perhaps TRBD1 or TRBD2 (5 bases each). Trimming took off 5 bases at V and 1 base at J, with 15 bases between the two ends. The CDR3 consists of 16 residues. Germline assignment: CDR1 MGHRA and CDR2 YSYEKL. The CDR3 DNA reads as TGCGCCAGCAGCACAGGACTCAGATCTTCCTACAATGAGCAGTTCTTC. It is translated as CASSTGLRSSYNEQFF.

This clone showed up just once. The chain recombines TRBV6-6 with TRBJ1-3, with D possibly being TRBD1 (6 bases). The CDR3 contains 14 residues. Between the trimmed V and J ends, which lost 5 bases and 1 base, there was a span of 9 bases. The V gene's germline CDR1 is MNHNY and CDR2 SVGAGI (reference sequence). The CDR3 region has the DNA TGTGCCAGCAGTCAACAGGGTTCTGGAAACACCATATATTTT. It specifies CASSQQGSGNTIYF.

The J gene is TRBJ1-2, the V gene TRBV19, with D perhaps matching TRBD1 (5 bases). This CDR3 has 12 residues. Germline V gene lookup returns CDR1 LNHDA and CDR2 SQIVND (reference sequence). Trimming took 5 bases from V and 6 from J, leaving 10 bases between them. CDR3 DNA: TGTGCCAGTAGTGGCTCCAGGGATGGCTACACCTTC. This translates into CASSGSRDGYTF.

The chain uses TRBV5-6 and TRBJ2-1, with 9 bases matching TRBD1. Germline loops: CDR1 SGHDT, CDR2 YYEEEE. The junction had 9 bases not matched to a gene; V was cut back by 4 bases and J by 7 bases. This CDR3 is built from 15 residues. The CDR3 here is CASSLPGQGWNEQFF. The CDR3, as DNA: TGTGCCAGCAGCCTCCCCGGACAGGGGTGGAATGAGCAGTTCTTC.

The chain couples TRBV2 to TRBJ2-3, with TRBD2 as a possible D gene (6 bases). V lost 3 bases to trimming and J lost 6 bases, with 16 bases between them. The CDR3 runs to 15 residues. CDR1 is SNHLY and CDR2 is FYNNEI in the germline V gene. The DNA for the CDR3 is TGTGCCAGCAGTGAGGCTACTCGGAGGGATGATACGCAGTATTTT. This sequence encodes CASSEATRRDDTQYF.

The CDR3 sequence is CASNQPEYNYGYTF. The CDR3 DNA follows: TGTGCCAGCAACCAACCAGAATATAACTATGGCTACACCTTC. The V gene is TRBV6-6, the J gene TRBJ1-2; D unclear. Trimming pared 7 bases from V and 1 base from J, leaving 13 bases between. The CDR3 extends over 14 amino acids. The V gene's germline CDR1 is MNHNY and CDR2 SVGAGI (reference sequence).

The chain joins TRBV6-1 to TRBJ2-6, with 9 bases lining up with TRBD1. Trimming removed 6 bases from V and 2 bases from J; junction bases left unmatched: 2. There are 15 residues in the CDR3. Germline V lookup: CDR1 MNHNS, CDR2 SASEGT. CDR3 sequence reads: CASRTGGAGANVLTF. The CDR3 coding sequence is TGTGCCAGCAGAACAGGGGGCGCTGGGGCCAACGTCCTGACTTTC.

Here the CDR3 reads CASSLIYGYTF. CDR3 bases: TGTGCCAGCAGTTTGATCTATGGCTACACCTTC. The V call is TRBV5-8, the J call TRBJ1-2; no reliable D call. V was pared by 5 bases and J by 4 bases, with 6 bases between. CDR1 is SGHTS and CDR2 is YDEGEE in the germline V gene. The length of the CDR3 is 11 residues.

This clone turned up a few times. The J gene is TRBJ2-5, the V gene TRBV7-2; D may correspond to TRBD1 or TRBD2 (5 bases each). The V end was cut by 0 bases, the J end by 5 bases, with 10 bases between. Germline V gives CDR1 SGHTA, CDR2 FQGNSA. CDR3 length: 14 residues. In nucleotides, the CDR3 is TGTGCCAGCAGCTTAGCCCCCGGGGCGGAGACCCAGTACTTC. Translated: CASSLAPGAETQYF.

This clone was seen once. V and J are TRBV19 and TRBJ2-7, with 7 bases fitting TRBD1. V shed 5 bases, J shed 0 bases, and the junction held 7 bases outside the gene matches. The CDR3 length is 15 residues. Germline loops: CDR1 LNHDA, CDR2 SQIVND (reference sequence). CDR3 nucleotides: TGTGCCAGTAGTGTCACCTGGGACAGCTCCTACGAGCAGTACTTC. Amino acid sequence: CASSVTWDSSYEQYF.

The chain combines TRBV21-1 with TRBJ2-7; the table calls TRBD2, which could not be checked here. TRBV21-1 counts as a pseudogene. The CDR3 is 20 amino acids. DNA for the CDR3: TGTGCCAGCAGCAAAAAGGGGGCTGAGGGACTAGCGGGAGAGAATGCGGAGCAGTACTTC. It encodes CASSKKGAEGLAGENAEQYF.

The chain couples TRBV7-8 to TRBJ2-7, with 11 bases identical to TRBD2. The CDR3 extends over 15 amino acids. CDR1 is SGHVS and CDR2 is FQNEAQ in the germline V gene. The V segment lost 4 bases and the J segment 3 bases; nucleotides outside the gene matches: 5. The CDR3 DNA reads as TGTGCCAGCAGCTCTCGGACTAGCGGGCTCTACGAGCAGTACTTC. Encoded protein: CASSSRTSGLYEQYF.

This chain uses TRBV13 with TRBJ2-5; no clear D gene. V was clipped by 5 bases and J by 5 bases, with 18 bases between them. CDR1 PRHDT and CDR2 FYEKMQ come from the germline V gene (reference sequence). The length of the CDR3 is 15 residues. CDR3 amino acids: CASSRQLEGSETQYF. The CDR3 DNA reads TGTGCCAGCAGCAGACAATTGGAAGGGTCGGAGACCCAGTACTTC.

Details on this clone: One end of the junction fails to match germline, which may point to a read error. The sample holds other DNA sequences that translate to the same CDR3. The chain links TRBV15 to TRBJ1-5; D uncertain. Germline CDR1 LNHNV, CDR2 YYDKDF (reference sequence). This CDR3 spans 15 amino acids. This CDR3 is CATSRVRGPNQPQHF. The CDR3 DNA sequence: TGTGCCACCAGCAGAGTCCGTGGTCCAAATCAGCCCCAGCATTTC.

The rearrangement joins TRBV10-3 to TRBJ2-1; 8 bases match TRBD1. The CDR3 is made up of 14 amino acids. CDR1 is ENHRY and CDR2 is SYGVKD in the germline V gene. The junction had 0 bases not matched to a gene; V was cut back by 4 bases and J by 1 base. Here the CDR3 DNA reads TGTGCCATCAGTGGACAGGGGTCCTACAATGAGCAGTTCTTC. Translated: CAISGQGSYNEQFF.

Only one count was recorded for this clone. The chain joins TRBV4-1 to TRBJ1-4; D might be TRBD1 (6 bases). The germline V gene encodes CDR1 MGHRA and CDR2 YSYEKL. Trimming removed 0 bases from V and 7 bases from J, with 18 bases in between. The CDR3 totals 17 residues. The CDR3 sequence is CASSQDLVQGGGEKLFF. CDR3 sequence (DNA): TGCGCCAGCAGCCAAGATCTGGTACAGGGAGGGGGTGAAAAACTGTTTTTT.

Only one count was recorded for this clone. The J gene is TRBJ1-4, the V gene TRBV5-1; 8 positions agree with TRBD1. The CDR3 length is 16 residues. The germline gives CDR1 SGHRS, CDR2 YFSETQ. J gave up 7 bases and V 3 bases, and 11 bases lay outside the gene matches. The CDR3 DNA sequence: TGCGCCAGCAGCTGGGGGGAGACAGGGGTTCGTGAAAAACTGTTTTTT. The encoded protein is CASSWGETGVREKLFF.

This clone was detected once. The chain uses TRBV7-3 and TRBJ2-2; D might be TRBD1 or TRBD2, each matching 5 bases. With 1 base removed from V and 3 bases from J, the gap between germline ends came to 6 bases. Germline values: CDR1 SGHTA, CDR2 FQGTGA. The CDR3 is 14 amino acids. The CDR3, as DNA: TGTGCCAGCAGCTTAATGGGGGACACCGGGGAGCTGTTTTTT. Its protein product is CASSLMGDTGELFF.

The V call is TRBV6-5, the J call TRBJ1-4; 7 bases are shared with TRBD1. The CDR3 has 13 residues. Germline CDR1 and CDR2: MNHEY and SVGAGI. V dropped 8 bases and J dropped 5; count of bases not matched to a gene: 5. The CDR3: CASGDRGNEKLFF. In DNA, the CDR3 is TGTGCCAGCGGGGACAGAGGAAATGAAAAACTGTTTTTT.

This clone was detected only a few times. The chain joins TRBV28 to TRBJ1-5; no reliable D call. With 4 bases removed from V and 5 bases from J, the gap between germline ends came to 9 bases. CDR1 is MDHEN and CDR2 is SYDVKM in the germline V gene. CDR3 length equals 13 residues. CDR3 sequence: CASSSFLDQPQHF. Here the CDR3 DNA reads TGTGCCAGCAGTTCCTTCCTAGATCAGCCCCAGCATTTT.

In nucleotides, the CDR3 is TGTGCCAGCAGCGGGGGCAGGGGGCCAACCTACGAGCAGTACTTC. Translated: CASSGGRGPTYEQYF. The V gene is TRBV28, the J gene TRBJ2-7; 8 bases are a match to TRBD1. CDR3 size: 15 residues. Germline CDR1 and CDR2: MDHEN and SYDVKM. V shed 6 bases and J 2 bases; nucleotides not matched to a gene: 9.